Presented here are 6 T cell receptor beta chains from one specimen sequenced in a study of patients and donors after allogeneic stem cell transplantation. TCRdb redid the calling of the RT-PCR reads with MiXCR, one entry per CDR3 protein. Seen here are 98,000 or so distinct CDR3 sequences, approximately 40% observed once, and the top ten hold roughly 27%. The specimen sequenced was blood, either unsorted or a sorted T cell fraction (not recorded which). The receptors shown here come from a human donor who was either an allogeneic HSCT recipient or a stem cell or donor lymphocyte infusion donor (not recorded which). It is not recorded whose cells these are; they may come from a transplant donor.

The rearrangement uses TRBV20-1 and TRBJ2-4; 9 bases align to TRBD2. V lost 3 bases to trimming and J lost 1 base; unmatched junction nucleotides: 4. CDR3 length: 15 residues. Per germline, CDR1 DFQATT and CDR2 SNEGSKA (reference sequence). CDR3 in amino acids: CSASLAGTAKNIQYF. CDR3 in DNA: TGCAGTGCTAGCCTAGCGGGAACCGCCAAAAACATTCAGTACTTC.

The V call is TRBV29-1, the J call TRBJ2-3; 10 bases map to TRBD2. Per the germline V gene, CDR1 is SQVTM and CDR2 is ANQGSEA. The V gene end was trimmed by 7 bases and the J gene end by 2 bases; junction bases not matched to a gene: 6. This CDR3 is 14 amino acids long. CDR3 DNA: TGCAGCGCCCCAGCGGGAGGGTCCACAGATACGCAGTATTTT. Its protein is CSAPAGGSTDTQYF.

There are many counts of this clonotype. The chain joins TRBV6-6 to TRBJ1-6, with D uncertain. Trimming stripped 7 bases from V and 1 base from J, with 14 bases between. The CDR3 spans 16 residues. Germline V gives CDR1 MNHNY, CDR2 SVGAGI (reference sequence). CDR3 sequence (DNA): TGTGCCAGCATGGGTAGGGTAGGGTCCTATAATTCACCCCTCCACTTT. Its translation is CASMGRVGSYNSPLHF.

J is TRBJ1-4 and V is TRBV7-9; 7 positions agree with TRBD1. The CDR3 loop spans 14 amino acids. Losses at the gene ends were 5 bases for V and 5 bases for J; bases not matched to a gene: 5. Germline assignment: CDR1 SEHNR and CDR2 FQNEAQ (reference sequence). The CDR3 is CASSLTGTNEKLFF. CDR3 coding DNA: TGTGCCAGCAGCCTGACAGGGACGAATGAAAAACTGTTTTTT.

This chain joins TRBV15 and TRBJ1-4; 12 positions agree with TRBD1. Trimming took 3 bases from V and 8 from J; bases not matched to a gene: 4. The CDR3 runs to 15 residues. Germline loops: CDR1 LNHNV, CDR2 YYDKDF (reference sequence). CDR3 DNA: TGTGCCACCAGCAGTACGGGGACAGGGGGCGAAAAACTGTTTTTT. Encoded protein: CATSSTGTGGEKLFF.

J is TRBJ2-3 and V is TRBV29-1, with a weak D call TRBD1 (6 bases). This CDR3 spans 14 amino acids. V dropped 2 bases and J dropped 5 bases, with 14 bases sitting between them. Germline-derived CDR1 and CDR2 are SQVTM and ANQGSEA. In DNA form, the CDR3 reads TGCAGCGTTGAAAGGGCAGGGGCCGGAGATACGCAGTATTTT. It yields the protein CSVERAGAGDTQYF.